This entry lists 4 T cell receptor beta chains sequenced from one sample in a study of identical twins. MiXCR, run by TCRdb on the 5' RACE reads, gives a single entry per CDR3 protein. The sample contains some 630,000 distinct CDR3 sequences, around 7.5% of which appear only once. This same sample was also taken into another study, of yellow fever vaccine responses in identical twins.

The sample taken for sequencing was PBMCs. These receptor sequences come from a woman aged 18-35 years in good health.

This clonotype was observed a handful of times. The rearrangement joins TRBV27 to TRBJ2-1; 7 positions agree with TRBD1. Per germline, CDR1 MNHEY and CDR2 SMNVEV (reference sequence). CDR3 size: 15 residues. Unmatched junction bases numbered 8, after V lost 5 bases and J lost 4 bases. This chain's CDR3 is CASSKGQALYNEQFF. The CDR3 DNA reads as TGTGCCAGCAGTAAAGGACAGGCATTATACAATGAGCAGTTCTTC.

This clonotype came up many times. CDR3 amino acids: CASSVGGGNQPQHF. The CDR3 DNA reads TGTGCCAGCAGTGTTGGGGGCGGCAATCAGCCCCAGCATTTT. V usage is TRBV2 and J usage is TRBJ1-5; D may be TRBD1 (6 bases). The CDR3 runs to 14 residues. Per the germline V gene, CDR1 is SNHLY and CDR2 is FYNNEI. Trimming took 4 bases from V and 2 from J, leaving 9 bases between them.

The sample holds a few counts of this clonotype. The chain has TRBV29-1 and TRBJ2-5; no reliable D call. V lost 7 bases and J lost 1, with 13 bases in between. Looked up from germline, CDR1 is SQVTM and CDR2 is ANQGSEA. The CDR3 is made up of 13 amino acids. CDR3 amino acids: CSAGGGVQETQYF. The CDR3 DNA sequence: TGCAGCGCCGGTGGTGGGGTCCAAGAGACCCAGTACTTC.

This clonotype was recorded at least ten times. The rearrangement uses TRBV24-1 and TRBJ2-1, with 9 bases identical to TRBD1. V lost 5 bases, J lost 5 bases, and 6 bases stayed unmatched. The CDR3 is 15 amino acids. Looked up from germline, CDR1 is KGHDR and CDR2 is SFDVKD. In nucleotides, the CDR3 is TGTGCCACCAGTGCCCCGGACAGGGGACACAATGAGCAGTTCTTC. It encodes CATSAPDRGHNEQFF.